This passage covers 26 T cell receptor beta chains from one sample sequenced in a study of CD8+ T cells in alopecia areata (dated by TCRdb to the late 2010s). Library generation was performed with the immunoSEQ multiplex PCR assay. RNA was extracted from all samples and reverse transcribed into cDNA, which served as template for TCR sequencing. In TCRdb, the immuneACCESS table is reduced to in-frame sequences with V and J assigned. These tables do not hold every clone; where another copy was compared, an unresolved V gene accounts for under half, and the others remain unexplained. In all, the sample holds approximately 150,000 clones, and less than 70% of those were seen once. The ten largest make up 13% to 15% of the sample. Explained via the paper, the time point label denotes: 24 weeks on oral tofacitinib. The sample's treatment or condition label is to be understood as: oral pan-JAK inhibitor, 5-10 mg twice daily.

Sequencing was performed on CD4+ T cells sorted from blood, taken at week 24, from a patient treated with tofacitinib. Every receptor here comes from a human donor with alopecia areata.

This clone was picked up a small number of times. The chain couples TRBV4-2 to TRBJ2-2, with D possibly TRBD2 on 5 matching bases. There are 14 residues in the CDR3. Germline lookup yields CDR1 LGHNA and CDR2 YNFKEQ. V lost 4 bases, J lost 4 bases, and 10 bases lay in between. In DNA, the CDR3 is TGTGCCAGCAGCCCCGGAGAGGGCACCGGGGAGCTGTTTTTT. This codes for CASSPGEGTGELFF.

The rearrangement links TRBV30 to TRBJ1-6, with D hard to call. The germline gives CDR1 GTSNPN, CDR2 SVGIG (reference sequence). The CDR3 has 15 amino acids. V lost 0 bases, J lost 9 bases, and 15 bases lay in between. CDR3 DNA sequence: TGTGCCTGGAGTGTCTTCTCGGGCGCGAGTTCACCCCTCCACTTT. This translates into CAWSVFSGASSPLHF.

The chain employs TRBV7-2 and TRBJ1-5; possible D gene TRBD1, 6 bases. V lost 5 bases, J lost 4 bases, and 12 bases lay in between. Germline assignment: CDR1 SGHTA and CDR2 FQGNSA. The CDR3 sequence is 14 residues long. CDR3 sequence: CASSQQGGNQPQHF. The DNA for the CDR3 is TGTGCCAGCAGCCAACAGGGTGGGAATCAGCCCCAGCATTTT.

This chain connects TRBV9 to TRBJ2-3; D is unclear. V lost 0 bases to trimming and J lost 0 bases, with 8 bases between them. The CDR3 has 15 residues. The germline V gene encodes CDR1 SGDLS and CDR2 YYNGEE. The CDR3 bases are TGTGCCAGCAGCGTAGGCCCCACTAGCACAGATACGCAGTATTTT. Protein sequence: CASSVGPTSTDTQYF.

The chain is built from TRBV19 and TRBJ1-6; the D is unclear. The CDR3 totals 13 residues. V was clipped by 5 bases and J by 8 bases, with 10 bases between them. Germline values: CDR1 LNHDA, CDR2 SQIVND (reference sequence). CDR3 loop: CASSEGKDSPLHF. CDR3 DNA sequence: TGTGCCAGTAGTGAGGGAAAGGATTCACCCCTCCACTTT.

This clone was observed a single time. V and J are TRBV19 and TRBJ1-5, with a tentative D call TRBD1 (5 bases). The CDR3 contains 14 residues. CDR1 and CDR2 (germline): LNHDA, SQIVND (reference sequence). The V end lost 5 bases, the J end lost 5 bases, and 13 bases lay between the germline ends. The CDR3 nucleotides read TGTGCCAGTAGTCACCCAGGGAGGGATCAGCCCCAGCATTTT. Residues: CASSHPGRDQPQHF.

The CDR3 is CASSQGQGSNTEAFF. CDR3 sequence (DNA): TGCGCCAGCAGCCAAGGACAGGGGTCGAACACTGAAGCTTTCTTT. This rearrangement joins TRBV4-1 to TRBJ1-1; 8 positions match TRBD1. Germline V gene sequence: CDR1 MGHRA, CDR2 YSYEKL. J lost 1 base, V lost 1 base, and 2 bases had no gene match. The CDR3 length is 15 residues.

The chain links TRBV27 to TRBJ1-5; D perhaps matches TRBD1 (5 bases). Trimming pared 4 bases from V and 4 bases from J, leaving 5 bases between. The CDR3 runs to 12 residues. Germline lookup yields CDR1 MNHEY and CDR2 SMNVEV (reference sequence). This CDR3 is CASSSGNQPQHF. CDR3 nucleotides: TGTGCCAGCAGTTCAGGGAATCAGCCCCAGCATTTT.

Only a few counts were recorded for this clone. J is TRBJ2-7 and V is TRBV5-1; D is ambiguous. V dropped 4 bases and J dropped 0 bases, with 11 bases sitting between them. Per the germline V gene, CDR1 is SGHRS and CDR2 is YFSETQ. This CDR3 has 14 amino acids. CDR3 region: CASSGDSYSYEQYF. The CDR3 coding sequence is TGCGCCAGCAGCGGAGACTCCTACTCCTACGAGCAGTACTTC.

In this sample, this clone turned up once. This rearrangement joins TRBV5-1 to TRBJ2-1, with D perhaps TRBD1 (5 bases). Germline V gives CDR1 SGHRS, CDR2 YFSETQ. This CDR3 spans 16 amino acids. Trimming pared 0 bases from V and 3 bases from J, leaving 13 bases between. The CDR3: CASSLDVGEYYNEQFF. The DNA of the CDR3 is TGCGCCAGCAGCTTGGATGTAGGGGAATACTACAATGAGCAGTTCTTC. Full variable domain (rest looked up from reference TRBV5-1 and TRBJ2-1): KAGVTQTPRYLIKTRGQQVTLSCSPISGHRSVSWYQQTPGQGLQFLFEYFSETQRNKGNFPGRFSGRQFSNSRSEMNVSTLELGDSALYLCASSLDVGEYYNEQFFGPGTRLTVL.

For the CDR3, the DNA is TGCGCCAGCAGCAATCCCGGGACTTACCAAGAGACCCAGTACTTC. This translates into CASSNPGTYQETQYF. The chain combines TRBV5-1 with TRBJ2-5, with TRBD2 as a possible D gene (6 bases). V gave up 4 bases and J gave up 0 bases, with 13 bases separating them. Germline V gene lookup returns CDR1 SGHRS and CDR2 YFSETQ. The CDR3 is made up of 15 amino acids.

J is TRBJ1-4 and V is TRBV6-6, with a tentative D call TRBD1 (6 bases). V was shortened by 6 bases and J by 6 bases, with 11 bases between the two germline ends. Germline V gene lookup returns CDR1 MNHNY and CDR2 SVGAGI (reference sequence). The CDR3 consists of 13 residues. For the CDR3, the DNA is TGTGCCAGCAGGGTCGCAGGGGATGAAAAACTGTTTTTT. It translates to CASRVAGDEKLFF.

The gene calls are TRBV29-1 and TRBJ1-2; D uncertain. The CDR3 is made up of 10 amino acids. Trimming took off 5 bases at V and 8 bases at J, with 9 bases between the two ends. Germline-derived CDR1 and CDR2 are SQVTM and ANQGSEA. CDR3 nucleotide sequence: TGCAGCGTTCTCGAAGAGGGCTACACCTTC. Encoded protein: CSVLEEGYTF.

This chain links TRBV30 with TRBJ1-6, with D perhaps matching TRBD1 (6 bases). Trimming took 0 bases from V and 3 from J, leaving 18 bases between them. The CDR3 contains 18 residues. Germline loops: CDR1 GTSNPN, CDR2 SVGIG (reference sequence). DNA for the CDR3: TGTGCCTGGAGTGTACGGGGACAAGGACTTTTCTATAATTCACCCCTCCACTTT. This codes for CAWSVRGQGLFYNSPLHF.

The chain links TRBV7-9 to TRBJ1-2; possible D gene TRBD1, 5 bases. Germline CDR1 SEHNR, CDR2 FQNEAQ (reference sequence). This CDR3 has 14 amino acids. Trimming pared 5 bases from V and 7 bases from J, leaving 17 bases between. DNA for the CDR3: TGTGCCAGCAGCCAACTCACGTTCAGGGCTGGCTACACCTTC. Translated: CASSQLTFRAGYTF.

The chain has TRBV10-3 and TRBJ2-2; D possibly matches TRBD1 or TRBD2 (5 bases each). The CDR3 totals 14 residues. Germline V gene data show CDR1 as ENHRY and CDR2 as SYGVKD. V dropped 7 bases and J dropped 1 base, with 10 bases sitting between them. CDR3 coding DNA: TGTGCCATCACCCCAGGGAGGAACACCGGGGAGCTGTTTTTT. Its protein is CAITPGRNTGELFF.

The V call is TRBV7-2, the J call TRBJ1-1; TRBD1 aligns across 7 bases. V gave up 7 bases and J gave up 0 bases; unmatched junction bases: 11. From germline, CDR1 is SGHTA and CDR2 FQGNSA. This CDR3 contains 16 residues. The CDR3 protein is CASNYPWGQLNTEAFF. The CDR3 nucleotides read TGTGCCAGCAACTATCCTTGGGGACAGCTGAACACTGAAGCTTTCTTT.

The chain is built from TRBV2 and TRBJ1-4; 7 bases agree with TRBD1. The junction had 9 bases not matched to a gene; V was cut back by 6 bases and J by 8 bases. Germline CDR1 is SNHLY and CDR2 is FYNNEI. This CDR3 is built from 14 residues. The CDR3 sequence is CASSHRGAFEKLFF. The CDR3 bases are TGTGCCAGCAGCCACAGGGGAGCATTCGAAAAACTGTTTTTT.

This clone showed up many times. The chain carries TRBV2 and TRBJ2-7; D ambiguous. The CDR3 runs 13 residues. Germline-derived CDR1 and CDR2 are SNHLY and FYNNEI. Trimming stripped 2 bases from V and 6 bases from J, with 11 bases between. This CDR3 is CASSENGPTEQYF. The CDR3 bases are TGTGCCAGCAGTGAAAACGGACCCACCGAGCAGTACTTC.

This clone has more than one count but fewer than ten. The chain has TRBV7-2 and TRBJ2-6, with TRBD1 matching 7 bases. This CDR3 is 16 amino acids long. Germline V gene lookup returns CDR1 SGHTA and CDR2 FQGNSA. Trimming cost V 2 bases and J 6 bases; bases outside gene matches: 7. The CDR3 sequence is CASSLPGQAPANVLTF. The CDR3 nucleotides read TGTGCCAGCAGCTTACCCGGACAGGCTCCGGCCAACGTCCTGACTTTC.

The chain recombines TRBV2 with TRBJ1-1; TRBD1 matches 7 bases. With 7 bases clipped from V and 10 bases from J, the junction kept 12 bases outside the gene matches. This CDR3 comprises 13 residues. Germline V gene data show CDR1 as SNHLY and CDR2 as FYNNEI. CDR3 DNA sequence: TGTGCCAGCACCCTGGTGACAGGGCTAGGAGCTTTCTTT. This translates into CASTLVTGLGAFF.

This clone was recorded a few times. This sample includes further DNA sequences coding for the same CDR3. The V call is TRBV29-1, the J call TRBJ1-1; possible D gene TRBD1, 5 bases. The CDR3 consists of 13 residues. Trimming removed 4 bases at V and 0 bases at J, with 9 bases between. Germline V gene data show CDR1 as SQVTM and CDR2 as ANQGSEA. Here the CDR3 reads CSVAGRMNTEAFF. The CDR3, as DNA: TGCAGCGTTGCGGGACGGATGAACACTGAAGCTTTCTTT.

V usage is TRBV18 and J usage is TRBJ1-6; D is ambiguous. CDR3 length: 14 amino acids. V gave up 3 bases and J gave up 7 bases, with 10 bases separating them. Looked up from germline, CDR1 is KGHSH and CDR2 is LQKENI. The CDR3 nucleotides are TGTGCCAGCTCACCGACGGATGGAAATTCACCCCTCCACTTT. This sequence encodes CASSPTDGNSPLHF. The complete variable domain, with remaining parts taken from reference TRBV18 and TRBJ1-6, reads NAGVMQNPRHLVRRRGQEARLRCSPMKGHSHVYWYRQLPEEGLKFMVYLQKENIIDESGMPKERFSAEFPKEGPSILRIQQVVRGDSAAYFCASSPTDGNSPLHFGNGTRLTVT.

This rearrangement joins TRBV29-1 to TRBJ2-7; 8 bases are a match to TRBD1. Trimming cost V 2 bases and J 3 bases; bases outside gene matches: 9. The V gene's germline CDR1 is SQVTM and CDR2 ANQGSEA. There are 15 residues in the CDR3. As DNA, the CDR3 is TGCAGCGTTGAATTTGGTGACAGGGGTGACTACGAGCAGTACTTC. It codes for CSVEFGDRGDYEQYF.

The chain links TRBV7-8 to TRBJ2-3; 8 nucleotides match TRBD2. Germline V gives CDR1 SGHVS, CDR2 FQNEAQ. The ends lost 7 bases at V and 2 bases at J; junction bases unmatched: 5. This CDR3 has 14 amino acids. CDR3 coding DNA: TGTGCCAGCATCCGGGGGGGGGACACAGATACGCAGTATTTT. The encoded protein is CASIRGGDTDTQYF.

The chain recombines TRBV28 with TRBJ2-7; D is unresolved. V lost 5 bases and J lost 0, with 11 bases in between. CDR1 is MDHEN and CDR2 is SYDVKM in the germline V gene. CDR3 length: 14 amino acids. CDR3 nucleotide sequence: TGTGCCAGCAGTCAAGGCGGCAGCTCCTACGAGCAGTACTTC. Protein: CASSQGGSSYEQYF.